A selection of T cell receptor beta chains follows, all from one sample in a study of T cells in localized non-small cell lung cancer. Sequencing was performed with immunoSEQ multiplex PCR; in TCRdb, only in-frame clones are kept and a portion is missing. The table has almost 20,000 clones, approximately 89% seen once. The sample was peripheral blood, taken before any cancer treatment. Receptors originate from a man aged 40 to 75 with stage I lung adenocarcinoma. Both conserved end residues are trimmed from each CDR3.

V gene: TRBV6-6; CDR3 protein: ASTTQGGSNEQY
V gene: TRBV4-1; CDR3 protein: ASSQDSGTYEQY
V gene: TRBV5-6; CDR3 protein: ASSFGRGVEQY
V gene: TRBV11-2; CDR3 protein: ASSLGLGAGTTYEQY
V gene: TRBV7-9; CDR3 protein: ASSLGGGDIGTQY
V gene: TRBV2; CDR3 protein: ASVGGRADTQY
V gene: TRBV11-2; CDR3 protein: ASSPLTGGYT
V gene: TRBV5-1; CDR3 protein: ASSLEGALGGYT
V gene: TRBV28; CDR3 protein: ASSWGAGGANYGYT
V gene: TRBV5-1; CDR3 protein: ASRLAGSADTQY
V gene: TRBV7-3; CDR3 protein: ASSPKGLAGANTGELF
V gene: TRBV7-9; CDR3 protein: ASSSHRGNEKLF
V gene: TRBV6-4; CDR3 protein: ASSEGVDYGYT
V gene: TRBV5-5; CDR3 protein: ASSLVAGIGNTIY
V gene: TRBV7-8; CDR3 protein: ASSLTPSGSADTQY
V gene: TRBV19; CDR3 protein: ASNLKAGVSHEQF
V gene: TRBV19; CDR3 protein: ASSIGAAPGRAF
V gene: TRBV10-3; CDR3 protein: AISDPGTSGRGYEQY
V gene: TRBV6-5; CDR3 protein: ASSQDRFYNSPLH
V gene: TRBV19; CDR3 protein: ASSMGGSQPQH
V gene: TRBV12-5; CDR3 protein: ASGLYSGGGNTEAF
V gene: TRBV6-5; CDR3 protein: ASRTIGEGTA
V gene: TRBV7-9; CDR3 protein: ASSWTGRSINTEAF
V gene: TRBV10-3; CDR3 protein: AISANQNQPQH
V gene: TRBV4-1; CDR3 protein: ASRGDGNTEAF
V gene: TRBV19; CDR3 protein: ASKGTGWEKLF
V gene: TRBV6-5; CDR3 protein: ASTRTGDTGELF
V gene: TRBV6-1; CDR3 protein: ASSEPGLSPYEQY
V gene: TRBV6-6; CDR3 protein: ASSPQGGGNTIY
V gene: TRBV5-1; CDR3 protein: ASSYNRYEQY
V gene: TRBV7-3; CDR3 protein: ASSFSGGQETQY
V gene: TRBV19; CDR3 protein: ASSRDRAKNIQY
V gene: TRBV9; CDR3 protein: ASSVGVAKNIQY
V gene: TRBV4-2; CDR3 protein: ASSQDSQGHYGYT
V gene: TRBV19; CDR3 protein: ASSPNPRQGGRETQY
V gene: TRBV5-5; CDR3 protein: ASSIRWQGTDTQY
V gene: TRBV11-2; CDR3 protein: ASSSRGRSDEKLF
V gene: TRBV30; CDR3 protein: AWSGTANSPLH
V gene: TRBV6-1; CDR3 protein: ASSEATAREAF
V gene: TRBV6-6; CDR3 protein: ALGSGSFSGANVLT
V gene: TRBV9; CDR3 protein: ASSTPRGMLVLDSPLH
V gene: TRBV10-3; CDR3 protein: AISLSEGYEQY
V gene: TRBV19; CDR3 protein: ASGAPTEETQY
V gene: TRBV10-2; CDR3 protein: ASSSDRGPGYT
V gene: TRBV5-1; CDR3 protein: ASSLTTQVEETQY
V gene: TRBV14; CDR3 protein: ASSHLPGQGRAPLAKNIQY
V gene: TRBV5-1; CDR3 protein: ASSPVVDRATDTQY
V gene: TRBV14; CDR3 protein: ASSHLLAANTGELF
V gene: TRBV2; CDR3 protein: ASKASGMIGEQF
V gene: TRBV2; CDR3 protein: ASSRLVAGELF
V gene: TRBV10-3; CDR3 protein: AICSEPGANVLT
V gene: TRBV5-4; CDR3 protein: ASSTRGDSPLH
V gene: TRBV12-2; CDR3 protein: ASRLVKGKDPDTQY
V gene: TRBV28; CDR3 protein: ASSLPGNQPQH
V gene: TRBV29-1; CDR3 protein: SVLTSGRASEQY
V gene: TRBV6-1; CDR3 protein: ASSEQVSGNTIY
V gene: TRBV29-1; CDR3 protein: SVEDDRSYEQY
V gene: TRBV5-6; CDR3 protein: ASSSTLFSYEQY
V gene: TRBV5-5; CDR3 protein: ASSLSQGDSPLH
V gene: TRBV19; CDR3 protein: ASASPGEQY